Sequencing of this T cell receptor beta chain was carried out in a study of blood T cell dynamics during melanoma immunotherapy. Study conclusions and caveats: Unlike progressors, later disease-control patients had W3 repertoires gaining clonality or diversity.

Germline CDR1 is LNHDA and CDR2 is SQIVND (reference sequence). Trimming stripped 4 bases from V and 2 bases from J, with 21 bases between. CDR3 size: 17 residues. TCRdb's table, derived via immunoSEQ multiplex PCR, lists solely in-frame clones and lacks some. Among 10,000 or so clones listed, 70% to 90% were seen once. Comment on this clone: Its antigen remains unknown.

As to time point: week 3, after first cycle of checkpoint inhibitor. Apart from two fast progressors, RECIST 1.1 response was judged 12 weeks post-infusion. This TCR came from a human donor with melanoma. Sample: blood, taken from a patient treated with checkpoint blockade. The J gene is TRBJ2-7, the V gene TRBV19, with D perhaps given as TRBD1 or TRBD2 (5 bases each). The CDR3 coding sequence is TGTGCCAGTAGTAGGGGCTATAATCCCCTCGGGACCTACGAGCAGTACTTC. Its translation is CASSRGYNPLGTYEQYF.